The 15 T cell receptor beta chains reported below all come from one sample, sequenced in a study of identical twins. TCRdb independently ran MiXCR on the 5' RACE reads; one entry per CDR3 protein. Here the sample spans 520,000 or so distinct CDR3 sequences, about 20% being singletons. These same data were also listed under a study on T cells expressing NK-cell markers.

Sequencing was performed on CD4+ T cells sorted from blood. These receptors all come from a woman aged 18 to 35 in good health.

The chain combines TRBV5-5 with TRBJ2-7; 8 nucleotides line up with TRBD2. The CDR3 totals 15 residues. Trimming at V came to 1 base and at J to 6 bases, leaving 9 bases not matched to a gene. Germline V gene lookup returns CDR1 SGHKS and CDR2 YYEKEE (reference sequence). CDR3 residues: CASSLSGGYRGEQYF. In DNA form, the CDR3 reads TGTGCCAGCAGCTTGTCGGGGGGGTATCGAGGCGAGCAGTACTTC.

There are a few counts of this clonotype. CDR3 sequence (DNA): TGTGCCAGCAGCTTACAGGGGGGAGCTAGCACAGATACGCAGTATTTT. Encoded protein: CASSLQGGASTDTQYF. V usage is TRBV7-3 and J usage is TRBJ2-3, with D perhaps TRBD1 (7 bases). V was cut by 2 bases and J by 0 bases, with 12 bases left in between. CDR3 length equals 16 residues. Germline values: CDR1 SGHTA, CDR2 FQGTGA.

This clonotype was found a few times. The V call is TRBV5-5, the J call TRBJ2-7; D ambiguous. V was shortened by 4 bases and J by 5 bases, with 10 bases between the two germline ends. From germline, CDR1 is SGHKS and CDR2 YYEKEE (reference sequence). The CDR3 is made up of 12 amino acids. The CDR3 DNA reads TGTGCCAGCAGCAAAGAGCGCCACGAGCAGTACTTC. It is translated as CASSKERHEQYF.

This clonotype was seen only a few times. V gene TRBV20-1 combines with J gene TRBJ2-5, with D perhaps TRBD2 (6 bases). Germline V gene lookup returns CDR1 DFQATT and CDR2 SNEGSKA (reference sequence). This CDR3 comprises 14 residues. The germline V and J ends were trimmed by 4 bases and 7 bases, with 19 bases remaining between them. DNA for the CDR3: TGCAGTGCTACCGACCCCCCGGGGGTGGGGACCCAGTACTTC. Amino acid sequence: CSATDPPGVGTQYF.

This clonotype has just a few counts. The chain is built from TRBV20-1 and TRBJ1-6; TRBD1 matches 7 bases. The germline V gene has CDR1 DFQATT and CDR2 SNEGSKA (reference sequence). V shed 2 bases, J shed 7 bases, and the junction held 11 bases outside the gene matches. The CDR3 runs to 16 residues. CDR3 in DNA: TGCAGTGCTAGACCGGACAGGCCGAGGAAAAATTCACCCCTCCACTTT. It encodes CSARPDRPRKNSPLHF.

This clonotype was counted many times. J is TRBJ2-1 and V is TRBV7-2; D is unclear. The CDR3 extends over 14 amino acids. V lost 2 bases to trimming and J lost 4 bases, with 9 bases between them. Per germline, CDR1 SGHTA and CDR2 FQGNSA. CDR3 protein: CASSLIADYNEQFF. The CDR3 coding sequence is TGTGCCAGCAGCTTAATCGCAGATTACAATGAGCAGTTCTTC.

The genes are TRBV19 and TRBJ2-7; a weak D match, TRBD2 (6 bases). Germline V gene data show CDR1 as LNHDA and CDR2 as SQIVND (reference sequence). Trimming took off 5 bases at V and 6 bases at J, with 23 bases between the two ends. This CDR3 contains 16 residues. Written as DNA, the CDR3 is TGTGCCAGTAGTTCCGCCGGCTACGGGGGTCCCCTCGAGCAGTACTTC. Amino acid sequence: CASSSAGYGGPLEQYF.

This clonotype was seen a few times. The rearrangement joins TRBV12-3 or TRBV12-4 to TRBJ1-1, with D possibly being TRBD1 (6 bases). V lost 6 bases, J lost 5 bases, and 16 bases lay in between. This CDR3 region has 14 residues. For the CDR3, the DNA is TGTGCCAGCAGCCGCGAGACAGGTGTTACTGAAGCTTTCTTT. Its protein is CASSRETGVTEAFF.

This clonotype was seen a few times. The chain carries TRBV20-1 and TRBJ2-1; D perhaps matches TRBD2 (7 bases). The CDR3 consists of 15 residues. V lost 8 bases and J 1 base, leaving 18 bases between the germline ends. The germline gives CDR1 DFQATT, CDR2 SNEGSKA (reference sequence). CDR3 amino acids: CSITAGAGSYNEQFF. The DNA of the CDR3 is TGCAGTATAACCGCGGGGGCTGGGTCCTACAATGAGCAGTTCTTC.

This chain connects TRBV12-3 or TRBV12-4 to TRBJ1-2, with a possible D match to TRBD1 (6 bases). CDR3 length equals 14 residues. V was pared by 6 bases and J by 8 bases, with 19 bases between. CDR3 amino acids: CASSISQGFGGYTF. The CDR3 bases are TGTGCCAGCAGCATCAGTCAGGGGTTTGGGGGCTACACCTTC.

This clonotype has a count of ten or more. Here the CDR3 reads CASSSGKNTEAFF. The CDR3 nucleotides read TGTGCCAGCAGTTCGGGAAAGAACACTGAAGCTTTCTTT. The chain links TRBV6-5 to TRBJ1-1; no reliable D call. The CDR3 has 13 residues. V lost 4 bases and J lost 1, with 7 bases in between. Germline V gene sequence: CDR1 MNHEY, CDR2 SVGAGI.

This clonotype was seen a handful of times. The J gene is TRBJ2-7, the V gene TRBV4-2, with D possibly being TRBD1 (7 bases). This CDR3 has 14 amino acids. The V gene's germline CDR1 is LGHNA and CDR2 YNFKEQ. V was trimmed by 5 bases and J by 6 bases, leaving 17 bases between them. The CDR3 region has the DNA TGTGCCAGCAGCGAAATCGTGCAGGGGGGCGAGCAGTACTTC. Its protein product is CASSEIVQGGEQYF.

This clonotype was recorded a few times. The chain uses TRBV27 and TRBJ1-2; 10 bases agree with TRBD1. The CDR3 is 15 amino acids. Per the germline V gene, CDR1 is MNHEY and CDR2 is SMNVEV (reference sequence). V lost 5 bases and J lost 7; bases outside the gene matches: 10. CDR3 nucleotide sequence: TGTGCCAGCAGTGTTACGACAGGGGGCGCGAGTGGCTACACCTTC. Translated, it gives CASSVTTGGASGYTF.

This clonotype showed up just a few times. This chain connects TRBV12-3 or TRBV12-4 to TRBJ1-1; 7 nucleotides align to TRBD1. The CDR3 covers 13 residues. After removal of 7 bases from V and 5 bases from J, the junction contained 7 bases not matched to a gene. The DNA for the CDR3 is TGTGCCAGCACCAATCAGGGGGGGACTGAAGCTTTCTTT. Protein sequence: CASTNQGGTEAFF.

The chain carries TRBV29-1 and TRBJ2-5; a weak D match, TRBD2 (7 bases). The V end lost 6 bases, the J end lost 1 base, and 9 bases lay between the germline ends. This CDR3 comprises 12 residues. In germline, CDR1 is SQVTM, CDR2 ANQGSEA. The CDR3 reads CSVGGAQETQYF. The DNA of the CDR3 is TGCAGCGTGGGGGGGGCCCAAGAGACCCAGTACTTC.